The text below deals with one T cell receptor beta chain. What it binds is not known. V shed 6 bases and J 2 bases; nucleotides not matched to a gene: 1. Germline CDR1 reads MNHEY; CDR2 reads SMNVEV (reference sequence). The CDR3 runs to 14 residues. The table came from immunoSEQ multiplex PCR; TCRdb's copy has only in-frame clones and leaves some out. Of some 2.1 million clones listed, roughly 93% are singletons. CD45RO-negative, CCR7-selected cells formed the naive CD8 fraction, which excluded terminally differentiated effector memory CD45RA+ cells. This sample was included in a study of shared clonotypes between healthy human individuals. General study findings and limits: Read depth was anticipated to influence clonotype sharing among donors. Memory subsets generally showed smaller estimated richness than naive subsets did. Depth was large, yet rarefaction showed that sorted-subset sequencing was incomplete. Non-shared clonotypes were found to have lower generation probabilities than the clonotypes that were shared by all four of the sorted-subset donors.

The material sequenced was naive CD8+ T cells from PBMCs. The J gene is TRBJ2-3, the V gene TRBV27, with 11 bases lining up with TRBD2. The clonotype originates from a man aged 18-30 years in good health. Some clones in this sample may be carry-over from other donors' samples. The CDR3 protein is CASRGLADTDTQYF. The CDR3 DNA is TGTGCCAGCAGGGGACTAGCGGACACAGATACGCAGTATTTT.